This entry features one TCR beta chain sequence. Authors' methods: Estimation of nucleated cell counts was performed using reference gene primer amplification. The table came from immunoSEQ multiplex PCR; TCRdb's copy has only in-frame clones and leaves some out. V and J calls and clone size are those listed in that table; D and trimming were worked out from the DNA. The data contain 200,000 to 250,000 clones, roughly 90% of them singletons. This entry belongs to a study of blood T cell repertoires in COVID-19. Study summary: Samples of COVID-19 (acute and convalescent) were obtained from the United States, Italy and Spain.

J was trimmed by 1 base and V by 7 bases; bases with no gene match: 6. The germline V gene has CDR1 LNHDA and CDR2 SQIVND (reference sequence). CDR3 length: 14 residues. This chain connects TRBV19 to TRBJ1-1, with 7 nucleotides matching TRBD1. Material: peripheral blood. This TCR was sampled from a man between 60 and 75 years old who had recovered from COVID-19. In DNA form, the CDR3 reads TGTGCCAGTACCCCTCGGGACAGGAACACTGAAGCTTTCTTT. Its translation: CASTPRDRNTEAFF.